The clone carrying this TCR beta chain was seen ten or more times. Each patient was aged 18 to 65 and had newly diagnosed hyperthyroidism of under 2 months' duration. This record comes from a study of T cells in Graves' hyperthyroidism and ophthalmopathy. Between the trimmed V and J ends, which lost 7 bases and 1 base, there was a span of 11 bases. Looked up from germline, CDR1 is SQVTM and CDR2 is ANQGSEA. The CDR3 contains 12 residues. Amplified TCR beta CDR3 regions derived from RNA transcripts. The HTBI primer set drove a first-round RT-PCR of the TCR CDR3. TCRdb re-called the multiplex PCR reads with MiXCR, one entry per CDR3 protein. The sample yields 300,000 to 450,000 distinct CDR3 sequences, approximately 14% seen once.

The sequence was obtained from a woman aged 60-75 years with Graves' hyperthyroidism. The specimen was blood. V gene TRBV29-1 combines with J gene TRBJ2-7; the D gene is possibly TRBD1 (6 bases). CDR3 nucleotides: TGCAGCGCTGGACAGAGTTCCTACGAGCAGTACTTC. Protein product: CSAGQSSYEQYF.